The text below deals with one TCR beta chain. Its target is unknown. PCR involved 60 Vbeta and 13 Jbeta primers. Profiled with immunoSEQ multiplex PCR; TCRdb holds only in-frame clones, not every one. Counted here are roughly 150,000 clones, around 75% occurring once; the ten biggest clones make up around 11%. The CDR3 has 15 amino acids. The junction had 10 bases not matched to a gene; V was cut back by 8 bases and J by 6 bases. The germline CDR1 and CDR2 sequences are MNHNS and SASEGT. The data derive from a study of cytomegalovirus exposure and HLA in healthy donors. Whole-study findings and limits: The study flagged some 170 TCR beta chains as cytomegalovirus-associated.

The TCR was taken from a man aged 18 to 35 in good health and CMV-seropositive. The V call is TRBV6-1, the J call TRBJ1-5, with 10 bases lining up with TRBD1. Sequencing was done on a sample of PBMCs. The CDR3 spells CASARDRGEFQPQHF. CDR3 nucleotide sequence: TGTGCCAGCGCGAGGGACAGGGGAGAATTTCAGCCCCAGCATTTT.